This T cell receptor beta chain comes out of a study of T cell responses to AZD1222 COVID-19 vaccine. Across the study: Second doses were pooled across both intervals (about 4 or about 12 weeks). Whole-study results and caveats: AZD1222 recipients seropositive at baseline numbered only six or seven. Clonal diversity was possibly underestimated; the donors were predominantly white British and more often female.

Profiled with immunoSEQ multiplex PCR; TCRdb holds only in-frame clones, not every one. This sample yields about 130,000 clones, of which roughly 88% are seen a single time; 7.5% to 8% belongs to the top ten. This clone was seen a handful of times. Antigen specificity is unknown. The CDR3 covers 14 residues. Germline V lookup: CDR1 MGHDK, CDR2 SYGVNS. V trimming: 5 bases; J trimming: 5 bases; junction bases outside the gene matches: 8. This sample comprised peripheral blood, obtained on day 0 of AZD1222 vaccination. The clonotype was recovered from an adult in good health. The chain combines TRBV25-1 with TRBJ1-2; 7 positions match TRBD1. The CDR3, as DNA: TGTGCCAGCAGTACGACTCAGGGGGGGTATGGCTACACCTTC. It codes for CASSTTQGGYGYTF.